The 6 T cell receptor beta chains presented below share a single source sample, sequenced in a study of control samples from healthy donors and cancer patients. TCRdb keeps only in-frame clones here, not all; method: immunoSEQ multiplex PCR. Of about 130,000 clones listed, roughly 89% are singletons. Material for sequencing was blood. The source of these receptors is a man aged 18-30 years in good health.

As DNA, the CDR3 is TGCGCCAGCAGCTTGGGGGCCTACAATGAGCAGTTCTTC. Amino acids: CASSLGAYNEQFF. The chain couples TRBV5-1 to TRBJ2-1, with no clear D. The CDR3 covers 13 residues. V dropped 0 bases and J dropped 2 bases, with 3 bases sitting between them. Germline assignment: CDR1 SGHRS and CDR2 YFSETQ. The full variable domain, completed using reference TRBV5-1 and TRBJ2-1, is KAGVTQTPRYLIKTRGQQVTLSCSPISGHRSVSWYQQTPGQGLQFLFEYFSETQRNKGNFPGRFSGRQFSNSRSEMNVSTLELGDSALYLCASSLGAYNEQFFGPGTRLTVL.

The genes are TRBV7-9 and TRBJ2-6; no reliable D call. Germline CDR1 reads SEHNR; CDR2 reads FQNEAQ (reference sequence). Deletions cut 0 bases from V and 2 bases from J, with 8 bases between. The CDR3 runs 16 residues. The CDR3 loop reads CASSLAYVTGANVLTF. CDR3 sequence (DNA): TGTGCCAGCAGCTTAGCTTACGTCACTGGGGCCAACGTCCTGACTTTC.

This CDR3 is CASSTGTRDNEQFF. CDR3 sequence (DNA): TGTGCCAGCAGCACCGGGACTAGGGACAATGAGCAGTTCTTC. The chain is built from TRBV9 and TRBJ2-1, with 8 bases lining up with TRBD2. Germline V gene lookup returns CDR1 SGDLS and CDR2 YYNGEE. CDR3 length equals 14 residues. V lost 4 bases and J lost 5; bases outside the gene matches: 5.

The chain uses TRBV4-1 and TRBJ1-1; the D is unclear. The CDR3 runs 14 residues. Germline-derived CDR1 and CDR2 are MGHRA and YSYEKL. Trimming took off 5 bases at V and 3 bases at J, with 13 bases between the two ends. The CDR3 spells CASSEIGSYTEAFF. DNA for the CDR3: TGCGCCAGCAGCGAGATAGGGAGTTACACTGAAGCTTTCTTT.

The V gene is TRBV7-9, the J gene TRBJ1-6; D is possibly TRBD1 (6 bases). V lost 5 bases, J lost 7 bases, and 9 bases lay in between. The CDR3 runs 13 residues. Germline V gene lookup returns CDR1 SEHNR and CDR2 FQNEAQ (reference sequence). As DNA, the CDR3 is TGTGCCAGCAGCACAACAGGGAATTCACCCCTCCACTTT. Its protein is CASSTTGNSPLHF.

The chain employs TRBV4-1 and TRBJ2-7; possibly TRBD1 or TRBD2 for D (5 bases each). Between the trimmed V and J ends, which lost 1 base and 5 bases, there was a span of 15 bases. This CDR3 spans 15 amino acids. The germline V gene has CDR1 MGHRA and CDR2 YSYEKL. The DNA of the CDR3 is TGCGCCAGCAGCCAAGGGGGCCGGGACCTAGACGAGCAGTACTTC. Its protein is CASSQGGRDLDEQYF.